A selection of T cell receptor beta chains follows, all from one sample in a study of T cells in Graves' hyperthyroidism and ophthalmopathy. TCRdb fed the multiplex PCR reads into MiXCR, producing one record per CDR3 protein. The sample carries roughly 170,000 distinct CDR3 sequences, about 18% recorded once. The sequencing input was blood. The origin of the receptors is a woman in her forties or fifties with Graves' hyperthyroidism. Each CDR3 is given with its conserved first and last residue. A D gene is named only where the DNA matches it firmly. A clone size is listed for some rows: how often the clone was seen (once, few, many), or a class if it is expanded.

>NA|TRBV11-2|TRBJ1-1|NA
CASRTGPADTEAFF
TGTGCCAGCAGGACGGGACCGGCGGACACTGAAGCTTTCTTT
>NA|TRBV5-1|TRBJ2-7|NA
CASSLSGGNYEQYF
TGCGCCAGCAGCTTGAGTGGGGGAAACTACGAGCAGTACTTC
>few|TRBV19|TRBJ1-1|NA
CASSLYPGPNIEAFF
TGTGCCAGTAGTCTCTACCCCGGACCTAACATTGAAGCTTTCTTT
>many|TRBV11-2|TRBJ2-1|NA
CASSLSGGNEQFF
TGTGCCAGCAGCTTATCTGGGGGCAATGAGCAGTTCTTC
>many|TRBV7-9|TRBJ1-1|NA
CASKEGLASTEAFF
TGTGCCAGTAAGGAGGGGTTGGCTAGCACTGAAGCTTTCTTT
>many|TRBV28|TRBJ1-1|NA
CASREGLSTEAFF
TGTGCCAGCAGGGAGGGTTTGAGCACTGAAGCTTTCTTT
>many|TRBV7-3|TRBJ2-3|NA
CASSFEATDTQYF
TGTGCCAGCAGCTTCGAGGCCACAGATACGCAGTATTTT
>many|TRBV7-9|TRBJ2-5|NA
CATRTVQETQYF
TGTGCCACCCGGACAGTTCAAGAGACCCAGTACTTC
>many|TRBV19|TRBJ1-5|NA
CASSIGLRVSNQPQHF
TGTGCCAGTAGTATAGGATTAAGGGTTAGCAATCAGCCCCAGCATTTT
>many|TRBV15|TRBJ1-1|NA
CATSRDTANTEAFF
TGTGCCACCAGCAGAGATACCGCAAACACTGAAGCTTTCTTT
>many|TRBV27|TRBJ2-7|NA
CASSFGASTYEQYF
TGTGCCAGCAGTTTCGGGGCATCAACCTACGAGCAGTACTTC
>many|TRBV6-5|TRBJ2-3|NA
CASSYTSWGETQYF
TGTGCCAGCAGTTACACCTCTTGGGGGGAAACGCAGTATTTT